This T cell receptor (beta chain) emerged from a study of blood T cell repertoires in COVID-19. The length of the CDR3 is 11 residues. Trimming took 9 bases from V and 4 from J, leaving 8 bases between them. In the authors' workflow: Estimation of nucleated cell counts was performed using reference gene primer amplification. TCRdb's table, derived via immunoSEQ multiplex PCR, lists solely in-frame clones and lacks some. The V and J calls and clone size are taken from that table; D and trimming were inferred from the DNA. This table has over 65,000 clones, roughly 77% appearing once. This sequence joins TRBV12-3 or TRBV12-4 and TRBJ2-3; unclear D gene. The clonotype comes from a human donor in a cohort sampled during active COVID-19. The specimen was peripheral blood. CDR3 sequence (DNA): TGTGCCAGTTCTTTTGCAGATACGCAGTATTTT. This sequence encodes CASSFADTQYF.